The 27 T cell receptor beta chains listed next were all sequenced from one sample in a study of vaccination and CD4 T cells after COVID-19. Sequenced with the Oncomine TCR Beta short-read assay was DNA taken from cultured CD4+ T cells. From CD4+ T cells that had been cultured, genomic DNA was extracted. TCRdb re-derived calls from the PCR reads in MiXCR, one entry per CDR3 protein. The profile shows 9,500 or so distinct CDR3 sequences, 28% of them singletons. The treatment denotes: approximately 10-day PBMC culture with coronavirus spike peptide pools or control peptides (ViraFEST assay). From the unexposed donor, CD4+ T cells were collected ahead of the COVID-19 pandemic (2011-2018). The antigens these receptors bind are not known. Sequenced sample: CD4+ T cells from blood, cultured in vitro. The receptors here all came from a human donor in good health.

A few counts support this clonotype. The rearrangement uses TRBV6-2 or TRBV6-3 and TRBJ2-3; D gene unclear. The CDR3 runs to 13 residues. V lost 0 bases and J lost 7, with 8 bases in between. Germline V gene data show CDR1 as MNHEY and CDR2 as SVGEGT. CDR3 nucleotide sequence: TGTGCCAGCAGTTACTCGGAGAGGAATACGCAGTATTTT. Its protein product is CASSYSERNTQYF.

This chain uses TRBV4-2 with TRBJ2-1; D is unclear. The germline CDR1 and CDR2 sequences are LGHNA and YNFKEQ. V lost 0 bases, J lost 2 bases, and 14 bases lay in between. This CDR3 has 17 amino acids. The CDR3 reads CASSQDRELAPYNEQFF. In DNA form, the CDR3 reads TGTGCCAGCAGCCAAGATAGGGAACTCGCACCCTACAATGAGCAGTTCTTC.

The rearrangement joins TRBV19 to TRBJ2-3; 13 nucleotides line up with TRBD2. Losses at the gene ends were 8 bases for V and 5 bases for J; bases not matched to a gene: 1. Germline loops: CDR1 LNHDA, CDR2 SQIVND (reference sequence). The CDR3 contains 13 residues. This CDR3 is CASRLAGGDTQYF. The CDR3 bases are TGTGCCAGTCGACTAGCGGGAGGAGATACGCAGTATTTT.

This chain connects TRBV6-1 to TRBJ1-1, with 7 nucleotides matching TRBD1. Unmatched junction bases numbered 5, after V lost 7 bases and J lost 12 bases. The germline V gene has CDR1 MNHNS and CDR2 SASEGT. This CDR3 has 10 residues. CDR3 in amino acids: CASTRGRTFF. The CDR3, as DNA: TGTGCCAGCACTAGGGGGCGTACTTTCTTT.

A few counts support this clonotype. The rearrangement uses TRBV7-9 and TRBJ1-4, with D possibly TRBD1 on 5 matching bases. The germline V gene encodes CDR1 SEHNR and CDR2 FQNEAQ (reference sequence). Trimming took 5 bases from V and 3 from J, leaving 16 bases between them. The CDR3 has 16 amino acids. The chain's CDR3 is CASSPQRGRANEKLFF. The CDR3 DNA sequence: TGTGCCAGCAGCCCCCAGAGGGGAAGGGCTAATGAAAAACTGTTTTTT.

The gene calls are TRBV28 and TRBJ1-2; TRBD1 might be the D (6 bases). CDR1 is MDHEN, CDR2 SYDVKM, per germline. Deletions cut 0 bases from V and 2 bases from J, with 16 bases between. The CDR3 extends over 17 amino acids. CDR3: CASSLWGEGVENYGYTF. CDR3 sequence (DNA): TGTGCCAGCAGTTTATGGGGGGAGGGGGTGGAAAACTATGGCTACACCTTC.

This clonotype showed up just a few times. The chain carries TRBV6-1 and TRBJ2-7; weak D call: TRBD1 (6 bases). Trimming removed 2 bases from V and 2 bases from J, with 13 bases in between. Germline CDR1 is MNHNS and CDR2 is SASEGT. The CDR3 contains 15 residues. This CDR3 is CASSELAGETYEQYF. The CDR3 bases are TGTGCCAGCAGTGAATTGGCAGGGGAAACCTACGAGCAGTACTTC.

This clonotype was observed a few times. V gene TRBV6-5 combines with J gene TRBJ1-6, with 9 nucleotides matching TRBD1. CDR1 is MNHEY and CDR2 is SVGAGI in the germline V gene. After removal of 0 bases from V and 6 bases from J, the junction contained 0 bases not matched to a gene. The CDR3 totals 15 residues. CDR3 sequence: CASSYSGQGNSPLHF. The CDR3 DNA is TGTGCCAGCAGTTACTCGGGACAGGGTAATTCACCCCTCCACTTT.

This clonotype turned up a few times. One junction end does not reproduce the germline sequence, and a read error may be involved. The gene calls are TRBV20-1 and TRBJ2-7, with TRBD2 matching 8 bases. This CDR3 is built from 13 residues. Germline lookup yields CDR1 DFQATT and CDR2 SNEGSKA (reference sequence). In DNA, the CDR3 is TGCAGTGCCGTAGAGAGGCTAGCGGGTAATCCAAGATTC. Protein sequence: CSAVERLAGNPRF.

The genes are TRBV7-2 and TRBJ2-7; a weak D match, TRBD1 (6 bases). V lost 4 bases and J lost 0, with 13 bases in between. The germline CDR1 and CDR2 sequences are SGHTA and FQGNSA. The CDR3 is 15 amino acids. The DNA of the CDR3 is TGTGCCAGCAGCTCTCGTGGACAGATCTCCTACGAGCAGTACTTC. The encoded protein is CASSSRGQISYEQYF.

This clonotype was observed a few times. The chain couples TRBV11-2 to TRBJ1-2, with D perhaps TRBD1 (6 bases). With 2 bases removed from V and 6 bases from J, the gap between germline ends came to 13 bases. The CDR3 spans 14 residues. CDR1 is SGHAT and CDR2 is FQNNGV in the germline V gene. CDR3 in DNA: TGTGCCAGCAGCTTAACTGTCGCAGGGGATGGCTACACCTTC. Translation: CASSLTVAGDGYTF.

Within the sample, this clonotype is large. The chain combines TRBV27 with TRBJ1-1; 9 bases are a match to TRBD1. V trimming: 8 bases; J trimming: 1 base; junction bases outside the gene matches: 8. Germline V gives CDR1 MNHEY, CDR2 SMNVEV (reference sequence). The CDR3 spans 15 residues. The CDR3 nucleotides are TGTGCCAGCGGAAGATGGGACAGGGCGAACACTGAAGCTTTCTTT. This translates into CASGRWDRANTEAFF.

The chain couples TRBV6-2 or TRBV6-3 to TRBJ1-6; unclear D gene. The germline V and J ends were trimmed by 2 bases and 5 bases, with 10 bases remaining between them. The length of the CDR3 is 15 residues. The germline gives CDR1 MNHEY, CDR2 SVGEGT. The CDR3 loop is CASSYRAVNNSPLHF. The DNA of the CDR3 is TGTGCCAGCAGTTACAGAGCTGTCAATAATTCACCCCTCCACTTT.

V is TRBV30 and J is TRBJ2-1; TRBD1 might be the D (6 bases). Looked up from germline, CDR1 is GTSNPN and CDR2 is SVGIG (reference sequence). The CDR3 length is 14 residues. V lost 6 bases and J 5 bases, leaving 17 bases between the germline ends. DNA for the CDR3: TGTGCCTGTAAACAGGGTGCTCTACACAATGAGCAGTTCTTC. This translates into CACKQGALHNEQFF. The variable domain in full, with the rest retrieved from reference TRBV30 and TRBJ2-1, is SQTIHQWPATLVQPVGSPLSLECTVEGTSNPNLYWYRQAAGRGLQLLFYSVGIGQISSEVPQNLSASRPQDRQFILSSKKLLLSDSGFYLCACKQGALHNEQFFGPGTRLTVL.

This clonotype was detected only a few times. The chain carries TRBV20-1 and TRBJ2-2; TRBD2 matches at 7 bases. The CDR3 contains 14 residues. Germline lookup yields CDR1 DFQATT and CDR2 SNEGSKA (reference sequence). With V trimmed by 2 bases and J by 4 bases, 4 bases remained unmatched. This chain's CDR3 is CSARRTSVTGELFF. The CDR3 DNA is TGCAGTGCTAGACGCACTAGCGTCACCGGGGAGCTGTTTTTT.

This clonotype was observed a few times. V gene TRBV11-2 combines with J gene TRBJ2-5; D may be TRBD1 (5 bases). Germline CDR1 reads SGHAT; CDR2 reads FQNNGV. V lost 1 base to trimming and J lost 4 bases, with 10 bases between them. CDR3 size: 14 residues. CDR3 residues: CASSLGQGPETQYF. The CDR3 region has the DNA TGTGCCAGCAGCTTAGGTCAGGGCCCAGAGACCCAGTACTTC.

The chain employs TRBV6-1 and TRBJ1-2; D is undetermined. The length of the CDR3 is 16 residues. Trimming removed 8 bases at V and 3 bases at J, with 22 bases between. Germline V CDR1 and CDR2: MNHNS, SASEGT. CDR3 loop: CASASGFGPGDYGYTF. In DNA form, the CDR3 reads TGTGCCAGCGCCAGTGGTTTTGGACCGGGAGACTATGGCTACACCTTC.

CDR3 bases: TGTGCCAGCAGCCGACAGGGATCGGACTACGAGCAGTACTTC. Residues: CASSRQGSDYEQYF. The chain links TRBV4-2 to TRBJ2-7; TRBD1 agrees at 7 bases. This CDR3 is built from 14 residues. Germline CDR1 is LGHNA and CDR2 is YNFKEQ. The junction had 6 bases not matched to a gene; V was cut back by 4 bases and J by 3 bases.

The V and J genes are TRBV6-1 and TRBJ2-7, with TRBD2 identical over 13 bases. Germline trimming cut 2 bases from V and 2 bases from J; bases unmatched to any gene: 6. In germline, CDR1 is MNHNS, CDR2 SASEGT. The CDR3 has 17 amino acids. CDR3 sequence: CASSELGTSGTAYEQYF. The CDR3 coding sequence is TGTGCCAGCAGTGAACTGGGGACTAGCGGGACCGCCTACGAGCAGTACTTC.

Relative to its sample, this clonotype is medium-sized (0.01 to 0.1%). The chain recombines TRBV7-9 with TRBJ2-5; the match to TRBD2 covers 7 bases. Unmatched junction bases numbered 12, after V lost 7 bases and J lost 4 bases. Germline assignment: CDR1 SEHNR and CDR2 FQNEAQ (reference sequence). The CDR3 has 15 amino acids. CDR3 nucleotide sequence: TGTGCCAGCATCGCGGGAGCCGGTTCTACAGAGACCCAGTACTTC. Protein sequence: CASIAGAGSTETQYF.

V and J are TRBV6-1 and TRBJ2-1; 10 nucleotides match TRBD2. V was clipped by 6 bases and J by 6 bases; unmatched bases: 8. CDR3 length: 15 amino acids. The germline V gene has CDR1 MNHNS and CDR2 SASEGT. The DNA for the CDR3 is TGTGCCAGCAGAAGAGCGGGAGGGGAGGGCAATGAGCAGTTCTTC. The encoded protein is CASRRAGGEGNEQFF.

This clonotype was seen more than once but under ten times. This sequence joins TRBV29-1 and TRBJ2-3, with 8 positions matching TRBD1. Germline lookup yields CDR1 SQVTM and CDR2 ANQGSEA. The CDR3 spans 15 residues. V lost 4 bases, J lost 2 bases, and 8 bases stayed unmatched. The CDR3: CSVATQGAATDTQYF. As DNA, the CDR3 is TGCAGCGTTGCAACCCAGGGGGCGGCCACAGATACGCAGTATTTT.

The J gene is TRBJ1-2, the V gene TRBV29-1, with D possibly TRBD1 on 6 matching bases. The ends were cut back, 6 bases at V and 7 bases at J, with 15 bases in the middle. The CDR3 is made up of 12 amino acids. Germline V gene data show CDR1 as SQVTM and CDR2 as ANQGSEA. As DNA, the CDR3 is TGCAGCGTCCCGAGGGGGGCTCTTGGCTACACCTTC. It is translated as CSVPRGALGYTF.

The J gene is TRBJ2-7, the V gene TRBV27; 8 positions match TRBD2. Per germline, CDR1 MNHEY and CDR2 SMNVEV (reference sequence). J lost 6 bases, V lost 4 bases, and 5 bases had no gene match. The CDR3 covers 13 residues. The CDR3 DNA sequence: TGTGCCAGCAGTTCGGGACTAGGGGGCGAGCAGTACTTC. Translated: CASSSGLGGEQYF.

V and J are TRBV28 and TRBJ2-7, with D unresolved. From germline, CDR1 is MDHEN and CDR2 SYDVKM. V was clipped by 8 bases and J by 0 bases, with 8 bases between them. This CDR3 has 12 residues. The chain's CDR3 is CASGYFSYEQYF. For the CDR3, the DNA is TGTGCCAGCGGCTATTTCTCCTACGAGCAGTACTTC.

This clonotype was seen just once. The V and J genes are TRBV5-5 and TRBJ1-5; D is uncertain. The CDR3 is 18 amino acids. Germline CDR1 and CDR2: SGHKS and YYEKEE (reference sequence). V was cut by 3 bases and J by 1 base, with 20 bases left in between. The DNA for the CDR3 is TGTGCCAGCAGCTCCCGGAGGGTGGATCGGGTAAGCAATCAGCCCCAGCATTTT. Protein sequence: CASSSRRVDRVSNQPQHF. Supplemented by reference TRBV5-5 and TRBJ1-5, the full variable domain reads DAGVTQSPTHLIKTRGQQVTLRCSPISGHKSVSWYQQVLGQGPQFIFQYYEKEERGRGNFPDRFSARQFPNYSSELNVNALLLGDSALYLCASSSRRVDRVSNQPQHFGDGTRLSIL.

This clonotype appeared a few times. V gene TRBV7-9 combines with J gene TRBJ2-5; D not certain. The CDR3 length is 12 residues. Trimming cost V 5 bases and J 5 bases, with 9 bases left between them. CDR1 and CDR2 from the germline V gene are SEHNR and FQNEAQ (reference sequence). The CDR3 spells CASSPRWETQYF. In DNA form, the CDR3 reads TGTGCCAGCAGCCCTCGCTGGGAGACCCAGTACTTC.